The TCR beta chain described here comes from a study of blood T cell repertoires in COVID-19. V was cut by 3 bases and J by 4 bases, with 4 bases left in between. The CDR3 covers 12 residues. CDR1 is SGHAT and CDR2 is FQNNGV in the germline V gene. Only a few counts were recorded for this clone. Assay: immunoSEQ multiplex PCR; the TCRdb copy retains only in-frame clones and omits some. The table has tens of thousands of clones, roughly 87% seen once. The TCR sequence derives from an elderly woman with active or convalescent COVID-19. The chain couples TRBV11-2 to TRBJ1-5; D ambiguous. What was sequenced was peripheral blood. CDR3 amino acids: CASSFRNQPQHF. CDR3 DNA sequence: TGTGCCAGCAGCTTCAGAAATCAGCCCCAGCATTTT.